This T cell receptor (beta chain) was retrieved from a study of blood T cell repertoires in COVID-19. Study-wide context: Sites across the United States, Italy and Spain contributed samples from acute and convalescent COVID-19. PBMCs, B-cell-depleted T cells, or T cells were the source of the cDNA or gDNA that made up the material.

In the original analysis: The authors estimated nucleated cell counts from reference gene primer amplification. Profiling relied on immunoSEQ multiplex PCR, and the TCRdb table lists in-frame clones only, not all of them. That table gives V, J and clone size, and the DNA gave D and trimming. The sample lists about 280,000 clones, about nine tenths occurring once. The CDR3 contains 13 residues. The junction had 1 base not matched to a gene; V was cut back by 1 base and J by 5 bases. The V gene's germline CDR1 is MGHRA and CDR2 YSYEKL. This sequence originates from a woman aged 45-59 years who had recovered from COVID-19. This chain uses TRBV4-1 with TRBJ2-5; 7 bases are a match to TRBD1. The sample taken for sequencing was peripheral blood. The CDR3 is CASSQGQGETQYF. As DNA, the CDR3 is TGCGCCAGCAGCCAAGGACAGGGTGAGACCCAGTACTTC.